This record concerns one T cell receptor (beta chain) sequence. The data were taken from a study of shared clonotypes between healthy human individuals. Sequencing was performed with immunoSEQ multiplex PCR; in TCRdb, only in-frame clones are kept and a portion is missing. Among 2,100,000 or so clones listed, 95% were seen once. The CDR3 spans 14 residues. Germline values: CDR1 LGHNT, CDR2 FRNRAP. The junction had 5 bases not matched to a gene; V was cut back by 5 bases and J by 6 bases. The material sequenced was naive CD4+ T cells sorted from blood. The subset: CD45RA+ positively selected. This chain joins TRBV12-5 and TRBJ2-1, with 9 bases lining up with TRBD1. This receptor was identified in a man aged 18 to 29 in good health. CDR3 amino acids: CASGPGQGLNEQFF. The CDR3 DNA follows: TGTGCTAGTGGTCCGGGACAGGGTCTCAATGAGCAGTTCTTC.